One TCR beta chain is described in this entry. The sample originates from a study of blood T cell repertoires in COVID-19. Across the study: The study drew acute and convalescent COVID-19 samples from the United States, Italy and Spain.

Here immunoSEQ multiplex PCR was the method, and the copy in TCRdb shows in-frame clones only, minus some. Counted here are about 200,000 clones, roughly 81% occurring once; the ten biggest clones make up around 4.9%. This TCR was sampled from a woman over 75 with acute or convalescent COVID-19. Sequenced: peripheral blood.

The CDR3 reads CASSSQAGPNEKLFF. The CDR3 DNA sequence: TGTGCCAGCAGTAGTCAGGCGGGCCCCAATGAAAAACTGTTTTTT. This chain uses TRBV2 with TRBJ1-4; D gene uncertain. Trimming left V 5 bases short and J 5 bases short, with 15 bases between. CDR3 size: 15 residues. Germline lookup yields CDR1 SNHLY and CDR2 FYNNEI.